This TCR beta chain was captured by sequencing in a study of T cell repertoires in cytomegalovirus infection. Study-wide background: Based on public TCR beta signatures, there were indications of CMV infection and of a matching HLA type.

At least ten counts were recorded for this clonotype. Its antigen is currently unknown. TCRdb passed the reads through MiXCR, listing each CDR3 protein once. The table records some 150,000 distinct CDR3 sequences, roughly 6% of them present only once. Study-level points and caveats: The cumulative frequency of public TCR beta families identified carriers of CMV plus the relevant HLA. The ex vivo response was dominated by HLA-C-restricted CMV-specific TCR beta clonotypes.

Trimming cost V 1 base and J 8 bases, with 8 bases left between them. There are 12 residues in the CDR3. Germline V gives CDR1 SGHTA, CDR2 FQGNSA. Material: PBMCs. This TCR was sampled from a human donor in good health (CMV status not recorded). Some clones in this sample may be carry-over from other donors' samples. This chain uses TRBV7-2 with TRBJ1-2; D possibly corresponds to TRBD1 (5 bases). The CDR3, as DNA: TGTGCCAGCAGCTTAGACGGGGCCGGCTACACCTTC. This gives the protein CASSLDGAGYTF.